The table lists the clone carrying this T cell receptor (delta chain) with many counts. TCRdb applied CATT to the multiplex PCR reads for clone calling. The sample yields approximately 50,000 delta-chain clones, 1.9% seen once. This entry comes from a study of γδ T cells in repeated Plasmodium falciparum infection. Flow sorting of PBMC yielded separate Vgamma9/Vdelta2+ and Vdelta2-negative gammadelta T cell populations for bulk repertoire analysis. The CDR3 is 21 residues long. Trimming at V came to 3 bases and at J to 0 bases, leaving 20 bases not matched to a gene. CDR1 and CDR2 (germline): TSWWSYY, QGS.

The clonotype comes from a pool of human donors (malaria-infected and uninfected, not separated). The V call is TRDV1, the J call TRDJ1, with 9 positions matching TRDD2. Sequences were obtained from gamma-delta T cells from blood. CDR3 sequence reads: CALGDPFLPTLAGANTDKLIF. The CDR3 nucleotides are TGTGCTCTTGGGGACCCTTTCCTTCCTACGTTAGCTGGGGCCAACACCGATAAACTCATCTTT.